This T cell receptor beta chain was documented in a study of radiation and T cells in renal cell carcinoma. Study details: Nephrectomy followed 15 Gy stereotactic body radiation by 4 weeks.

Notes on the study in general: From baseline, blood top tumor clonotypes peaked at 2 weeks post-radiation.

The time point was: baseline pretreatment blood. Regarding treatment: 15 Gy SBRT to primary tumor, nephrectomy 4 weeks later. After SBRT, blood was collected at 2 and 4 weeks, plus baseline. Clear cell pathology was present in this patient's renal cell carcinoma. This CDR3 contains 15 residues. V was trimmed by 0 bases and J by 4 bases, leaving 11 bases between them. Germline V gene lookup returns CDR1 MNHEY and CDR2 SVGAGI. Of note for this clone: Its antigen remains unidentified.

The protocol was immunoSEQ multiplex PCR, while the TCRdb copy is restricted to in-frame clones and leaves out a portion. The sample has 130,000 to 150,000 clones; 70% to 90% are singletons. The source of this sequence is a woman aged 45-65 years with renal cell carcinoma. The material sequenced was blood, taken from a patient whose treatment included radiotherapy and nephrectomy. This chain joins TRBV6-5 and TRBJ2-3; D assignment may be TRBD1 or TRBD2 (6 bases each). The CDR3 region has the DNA TGTGCCAGCAGTTACTCGAAGGGGGGCGCAGATACGCAGTATTTT. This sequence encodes CASSYSKGGADTQYF.